The TCR beta chain under discussion was sequenced for a study of regulatory dendritic cells for organ transplantation (dated by TCRdb to about 2017). Background on the whole study: Before and after allostimulation with regulatory or mature dendritic cells, TCRbeta repertoires were sequenced from sorted naive and memory CD4+ and CD8+ T cells. What the research found in general, with its limitations: Repertoires were highly diverse in naive CD4+ and CD8+ T cells, less diverse in memory cells, and most oligoclonal in memory CD8+ cells. Of the resting subsets, memory CD8+ T cells had the largest number of alloreactive TCR clonotypes. The authors pointed out considerable heterogeneity between individuals in the alloreactive memory CD8+ T cell pool, and only two subjects were sequenced. Expansion of memory CD8+ clones was induced by allostimulation in both subjects, but more limited expansion appeared to be induced by regulatory dendritic cells than by mature dendritic cells.

FACS was used to sort CD4+ or CD8+ cells into naive T cells (CD45RA+) and memory T cells (CD45RO+). The T cells used for TCR sequencing were obtained from two healthy control subjects. For the mixed lymphocyte reactions, sorted T cell subsets left unstimulated acted as baseline controls. Genomic DNA was extracted with the Qiagen DNeasy Blood & Tissue Kit. The germline V gene provides CDR1 SNHLY and CDR2 FYNNEI. Including the terminal cysteine and phenylalanine, the CDR3 comprises 16 residues. Only the CDR3 region is kept as DNA, spanning 48 bases read in frame from base 1. A multiplexed two-step PCR with Vbeta-specific forward primers and Jbeta-specific reverse primers was used to amplify the TCRbeta CDR3 regions. TCRbeta libraries were sequenced on an Illumina instrument through the immunoSEQ service. Regarding the original processing steps: IMGT annotation was used to assign V, D and J genes, and synthetic CDR3 analogues were used to correct the counts for multiplex PCR bias. The immunoSEQ Analyzer calculated repertoire clonality as one minus the normalized Shannon entropy. Whether a clone counted as expanded was decided by Fisher's exact test with Benjamini-Hochberg false discovery rate control and a two-tailed cutoff of P<0.01. TCRdb re-hosts the immuneACCESS table, in-frame sequences only. Its copies lack some clones; in the studies checked, an unresolved V gene accounts for under half of them, and the cause for the rest is not known. The V and J calls and clone size were taken over from that table, and D and trimming were inferred from the DNA. Recorded for this sample are 25,000 to 30,000 clones; roughly 85% of them occurred a single time. The top ten hold 0.4% to 0.5% of the sample.

On this clone: Its binding antigen is unknown. One end of the junction does not line up with germline, which may come from a read error.

The sequenced material came from naive CD8+ T cells from blood. Explained via the paper, the cell subset or site label denotes: CD45RA+ naive T cells. The rearranged chain carries TRBV2 and TRBJ1-3; a weak D assignment points to TRBD1 (5 bases agree). The receptor was derived from a human donor in good health. The CDR3 corresponds to CASSEAGASSGSTIYF. The DNA is as follows: TGTGCCAGCAGTGAAGCAGGGGCGAGCTCTGGAAGCACCATATATTTT.